One and the same sample provided the 23 T cell receptor beta chains below, sequenced in a study of regulatory T cells in long-lasting Graves disease. The time point is: newly diagnosed GD, antithyroid drugs for less than 3 months. RNA from PBMCs was the source of the TCR library. Library construction for TCR beta used iRepertoire HTBI primers and Arm-PCR of CDR3 regions. TCRdb passed the multiplex PCR reads through MiXCR, listing each CDR3 protein once. The data hold under 450,000 distinct CDR3 sequences, with roughly 10% observed a single time. The same sample was also studied in work on T cells in Graves' hyperthyroidism and ophthalmopathy.

Sequences were derived from peripheral blood mononuclear cells (PBMCs), sampled at new diagnosis, from a patient treated with antithyroid drugs. The receptors stem from a woman between 18 and 29 years old with Graves disease.

This clonotype appeared a few times. This rearrangement joins TRBV24-1 to TRBJ2-1, with 10 nucleotides matching TRBD2. CDR3 size: 13 residues. Germline assignment: CDR1 KGHDR and CDR2 SFDVKD. V shed 9 bases, J shed 6 bases, and the junction held 4 bases outside the gene matches. CDR3 loop: CATGTSVFNEQFF. Written as DNA, the CDR3 is TGTGCCACCGGGACTAGCGTCTTCAATGAGCAGTTCTTC.

The CDR3 DNA follows: TGTGCCAGCAGCTTAACAATGGCAGGAACTGAAGCTTTCTTT. This sequence encodes CASSLTMAGTEAFF. The genes are TRBV7-3 and TRBJ1-1; no definite D call. CDR1 is SGHTA, CDR2 FQGTGA, per germline. The CDR3 has 14 amino acids. Trimming cost V 0 bases and J 5 bases, with 10 bases left between them.

This clonotype was detected ten times or more. The rearrangement joins TRBV20-1 to TRBJ2-3, with D perhaps being TRBD1 or TRBD2 (5 bases each). The CDR3 is 12 residues long. V lost 1 base, J lost 4 bases, and 6 bases lay in between. Germline CDR1 is DFQATT and CDR2 is SNEGSKA (reference sequence). This CDR3 is CSARAGPDTQYF. CDR3 nucleotide sequence: TGCAGTGCTAGAGCGGGGCCAGATACGCAGTATTTT.

The J gene is TRBJ2-7, the V gene TRBV30; 10 bases map to TRBD2. Trimming cost V 0 bases and J 2 bases; bases outside gene matches: 10. The CDR3 spans 17 residues. The V gene's germline CDR1 is GTSNPN and CDR2 SVGIG (reference sequence). CDR3 coding DNA: TGTGCCTGGAGTGTAACCCGGACTAGCGGACGAACCTACGAGCAGTACTTC. Its translation: CAWSVTRTSGRTYEQYF.

This chain links TRBV20-1 with TRBJ1-2; the match to TRBD1 covers 7 bases. CDR3 length: 12 residues. V lost 6 bases, J lost 5 bases, and 6 bases stayed unmatched. Germline CDR1 and CDR2: DFQATT and SNEGSKA (reference sequence). As DNA, the CDR3 is TGCAGTGCCCCGGGACAGACTTATGGCTACACCTTC. Its translation: CSAPGQTYGYTF.

This clonotype was observed many times. The chain couples TRBV28 to TRBJ2-1, with D maybe TRBD2 (6 bases). Trimming removed 7 bases at V and 15 bases at J, with 31 bases between. This CDR3 has 16 residues. Germline values: CDR1 MDHEN, CDR2 SYDVKM. The CDR3 loop reads CASTPFGAGGLSGPFF. The CDR3 DNA is TGTGCCAGCACCCCCTTTGGTGCCGGGGGACTTTCCGGCCCGTTCTTC.

Comments on this clonotype: This likely traces to a read error, being one base from a far larger clone. V and J are TRBV28 and TRBJ2-1, with D perhaps TRBD2 (6 bases). Germline V gene lookup returns CDR1 MDHEN and CDR2 SYDVKM. The V end was cut by 4 bases, the J end by 10 bases, with 20 bases between. The CDR3 loop spans 15 amino acids. The CDR3 here is CASSSSGTPTYEQFF. In nucleotides, the CDR3 is TGTGCCAGCAGTTCCTCCGGGACTCCTACCTACGAGCAGTTCTTC. The complete variable domain, with remaining parts taken from reference TRBV28 and TRBJ2-1, reads DVKVTQSSRYLVKRTGEKVFLECVQDMDHENMFWYRQDPGLGLRLIYFSYDVKMKEKGDIPEGYSVSREKKERFSLILESASTNQTSMYLCASSSSGTPTYEQFFGPGTRLTVL.

The table lists this clonotype with many counts. V usage is TRBV6-1 and J usage is TRBJ2-7; D is ambiguous. This CDR3 is 13 amino acids long. Germline V CDR1 and CDR2: MNHNS, SASEGT. V was shortened by 1 base and J by 2 bases, with 6 bases between the two germline ends. The chain's CDR3 is CASSEVPAYEQYV. In DNA, the CDR3 is TGTGCCAGCAGTGAAGTCCCCGCCTACGAGCAGTACGTC.

The sample holds many counts of this clonotype. This chain links TRBV7-9 with TRBJ2-2; D is unresolved. CDR3 length equals 15 residues. Germline V lookup: CDR1 SEHNR, CDR2 FQNEAQ (reference sequence). Trimming removed 1 base at V and 7 bases at J, with 13 bases between. CDR3: CASSLVLGNVGELFF. DNA for the CDR3: TGTGCCAGCAGCTTAGTCCTGGGGAATGTCGGGGAGCTGTTTTTT.

The chain uses TRBV4-2 and TRBJ1-1; D not certain. Trimming removed 0 bases at V and 0 bases at J, with 17 bases between. The CDR3 spans 18 residues. Germline CDR1 and CDR2: LGHNA and YNFKEQ. The CDR3 sequence: CASSQDGIPGFMNTEAFF. DNA of the CDR3: TGTGCCAGCAGCCAAGATGGGATACCGGGGTTCATGAACACTGAAGCTTTCTTT.

This clonotype occurred many times. The chain is built from TRBV5-1 and TRBJ1-1; 9 bases match TRBD1. CDR1 is SGHRS and CDR2 is YFSETQ in the germline V gene. The CDR3 covers 14 residues. The J segment lost 4 bases and the V segment lost 4 bases, leaving 5 bases of the junction unmatched. CDR3 region: CASSMTGGTTEAFF. Here the CDR3 DNA reads TGCGCCAGCAGCATGACAGGGGGGACCACTGAAGCTTTCTTT. Full variable domain (missing parts from reference TRBV5-1 and TRBJ1-1): KAGVTQTPRYLIKTRGQQVTLSCSPISGHRSVSWYQQTPGQGLQFLFEYFSETQRNKGNFPGRFSGRQFSNSRSEMNVSTLELGDSALYLCASSMTGGTTEAFFGQGTRLTVV.

The CDR3 here is CASSPRGRPDTEAFF. In DNA form, the CDR3 reads TGTGCCAGCAGCCCCCGCGGGCGCCCAGACACTGAAGCTTTCTTT. The chain links TRBV7-2 to TRBJ1-1, with D uncertain. V was pared by 5 bases and J by 3 bases, with 16 bases between. CDR3 length: 15 amino acids. Germline CDR1 and CDR2: SGHTA and FQGNSA.

This clonotype appeared many times. The V gene is TRBV20-1, the J gene TRBJ1-1; D is perhaps TRBD1 (6 bases). The CDR3 is 18 amino acids. Germline lookup yields CDR1 DFQATT and CDR2 SNEGSKA (reference sequence). The V and J ends lost 1 base and 1 base respectively, with 22 bases between them. CDR3 coding DNA: TGCAGTGCTAGAGTGGATCGGTTTCGGGGGGCATCGAACACTGAAGCTTTCTTT. Translated: CSARVDRFRGASNTEAFF.

This clonotype was observed a handful of times. The J gene is TRBJ2-7, the V gene TRBV28; D is uncertain. CDR1 is MDHEN, CDR2 SYDVKM, per germline. This CDR3 has 11 residues. The V end lost 3 bases, the J end lost 12 bases, and 12 bases lay between the germline ends. The chain's CDR3 is CASSFGTSRYF. The CDR3 DNA reads as TGTGCCAGCAGTTTCGGAACGTCACGGTACTTC.

This clonotype has more than one count but fewer than ten. The chain couples TRBV7-9 to TRBJ1-1; D possibly corresponds to TRBD1 (6 bases). This CDR3 is built from 16 residues. The germline V and J ends were trimmed by 5 bases and 1 base, with 17 bases remaining between them. Germline V gene lookup returns CDR1 SEHNR and CDR2 FQNEAQ (reference sequence). The CDR3, as DNA: TGTGCCAGCAGCCTGACCGGGGGCGGGCAGAACACTGAAGCTTTCTTT. It codes for CASSLTGGGQNTEAFF.

This clonotype has only a few counts. This chain connects TRBV19 to TRBJ2-1; the match to TRBD2 covers 10 bases. Germline CDR1 LNHDA, CDR2 SQIVND (reference sequence). The CDR3 is 21 residues long. V shed 6 bases and J 0 bases; nucleotides not matched to a gene: 20. CDR3 region: CASSGLAEGIDAKSSYNEQFF. The CDR3 DNA reads TGTGCCAGTAGCGGACTAGCGGAGGGCATCGACGCAAAAAGCTCCTACAATGAGCAGTTCTTC.

In this sample, this clonotype turned up once. The J gene is TRBJ2-1, the V gene TRBV19, with TRBD2 identical over 7 bases. CDR3 length equals 16 residues. CDR1 and CDR2 from the germline V gene are LNHDA and SQIVND (reference sequence). Germline trimming cut 2 bases from V and 2 bases from J; bases unmatched to any gene: 6. CDR3 bases: TGTGCCAGTAGTATATTATTCGCGGGAGCCTACAATGAGCAGTTCTTC. Amino acid sequence: CASSILFAGAYNEQFF.

The chain uses TRBV14 and TRBJ2-5; TRBD2 matches at 8 bases. Trimming cost V 0 bases and J 1 base; bases outside gene matches: 7. CDR1 is SGHDN, CDR2 FVKESK, per germline. The CDR3 loop spans 17 amino acids. The CDR3 DNA sequence: TGTGCCAGCAGCCAAGAACCCGGCCGGGAGGGCCAAGAGACCCAGTACTTC. Translating it yields CASSQEPGREGQETQYF.

This clonotype was counted ten times or more. V usage is TRBV5-5 and J usage is TRBJ2-7, with unresolved D. The CDR3 contains 15 residues. The V end was cut by 4 bases, the J end by 5 bases, with 19 bases between. CDR1 is SGHKS and CDR2 is YYEKEE in the germline V gene (reference sequence). Written as DNA, the CDR3 is TGTGCCAGCAGCCCCGGTCCCGGCTGGAGCCACGAGCAGTACTTC. Amino acid sequence: CASSPGPGWSHEQYF.

This clonotype was seen a handful of times. V gene TRBV10-3 combines with J gene TRBJ2-1, with D perhaps being TRBD1 or TRBD2 (7 bases each). Germline-derived CDR1 and CDR2 are ENHRY and SYGVKD. The CDR3 length is 15 residues. The germline V and J ends were trimmed by 7 bases and 1 base, with 14 bases remaining between them. The CDR3 coding sequence is TGTGCCATCAATGGGGAGGGGGCTTCCTACAATGAGCAGTTCTTC. Translation gives CAINGEGASYNEQFF.

This clonotype was counted only a few times. This rearrangement joins TRBV2 to TRBJ2-3; TRBD2 matches 11 bases. V was pared by 3 bases and J by 2 bases, with 7 bases of the junction left unmatched. Per germline, CDR1 SNHLY and CDR2 FYNNEI. This CDR3 has 17 residues. CDR3 sequence (DNA): TGTGCCAGCAGTGAGCGGGGGACTAGCGGCATCACAGATACGCAGTATTTT. Amino acid sequence: CASSERGTSGITDTQYF.

This clonotype has ten or more counts. This rearrangement joins TRBV12-3 or TRBV12-4 to TRBJ2-7; 13 bases map to TRBD2. Germline trimming cut 7 bases from V and 3 bases from J; bases unmatched to any gene: 6. This CDR3 region has 15 residues. Here the CDR3 DNA reads TGTGCCAGCACCACTAGACTAGCGGGAGGCTACGAGCAGTACTTC. Its translation: CASTTRLAGGYEQYF.

The sample holds many counts of this clonotype. This chain links TRBV18 with TRBJ2-3; D is undetermined. Trimming took 6 bases from V and 0 from J, leaving 13 bases between them. The CDR3 totals 15 residues. Germline assignment: CDR1 KGHSH and CDR2 LQKENI. The CDR3 sequence: CASSAVYPSTDTQYF. DNA for the CDR3: TGTGCCAGCTCTGCTGTATACCCTAGCACAGATACGCAGTATTTT.